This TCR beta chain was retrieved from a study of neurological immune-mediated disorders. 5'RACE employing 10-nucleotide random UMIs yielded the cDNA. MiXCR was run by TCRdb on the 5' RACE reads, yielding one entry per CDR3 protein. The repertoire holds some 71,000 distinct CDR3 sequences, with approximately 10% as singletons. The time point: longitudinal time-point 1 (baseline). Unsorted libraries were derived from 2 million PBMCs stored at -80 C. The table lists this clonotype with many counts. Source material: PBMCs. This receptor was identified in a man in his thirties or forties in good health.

This chain's CDR3 is CSARTDPSWSTGNTIYF. Written as DNA, the CDR3 is TGCAGTGCTAGAACGGATCCCTCGTGGTCCACTGGAAACACCATATATTTT. V usage is TRBV20-1 and J usage is TRBJ1-3; D is ambiguous. This CDR3 comprises 17 residues. The V gene's germline CDR1 is DFQATT and CDR2 SNEGSKA (reference sequence). V lost 2 bases and J lost 2, with 19 bases in between.